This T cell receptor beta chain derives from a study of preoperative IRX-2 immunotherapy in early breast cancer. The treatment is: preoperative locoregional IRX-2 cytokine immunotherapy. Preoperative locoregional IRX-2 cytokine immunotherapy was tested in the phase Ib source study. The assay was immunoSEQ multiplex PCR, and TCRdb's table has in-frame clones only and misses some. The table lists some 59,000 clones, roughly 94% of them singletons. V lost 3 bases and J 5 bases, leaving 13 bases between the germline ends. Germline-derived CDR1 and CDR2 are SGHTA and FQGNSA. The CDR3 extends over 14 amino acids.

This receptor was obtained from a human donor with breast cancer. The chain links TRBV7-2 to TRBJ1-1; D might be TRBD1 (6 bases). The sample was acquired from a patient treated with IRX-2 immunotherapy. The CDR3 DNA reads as TGTGCCAGCAGCTTTGGGGGCGGGGGAACTGAAGCTTTCTTT. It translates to CASSFGGGGTEAFF.